This TCR beta chain was sequenced during a study of blood T cell repertoires in COVID-19. Overall study: Nucleic acid was either cDNA or gDNA, and it came from T cells, B-cell-depleted T cells, or PBMCs.

CDR3 size: 15 residues. Per the germline V gene, CDR1 is SGDLS and CDR2 is YYNGEE. Trimming removed 0 bases from V and 4 bases from J, with 10 bases in between. The assay was immunoSEQ multiplex PCR, and TCRdb's table has in-frame clones only and misses some. Found here are roughly 14,000 clones, 92% of them singletons; the top ten hold 6.5% to 8%. V gene TRBV9 combines with J gene TRBJ1-4, with unresolved D. This sequence was found in a human donor with active COVID-19. The donor label of this sample is uncertain. Sequenced: peripheral blood. The CDR3 here is CASSVGGRLNEKLFF. CDR3 bases: TGTGCCAGCAGCGTAGGAGGCCGGCTTAATGAAAAACTGTTTTTT.